Following are 19 T cell receptor beta chains from one sample sequenced in a study of T cells in pancreatic ductal adenocarcinoma. No neoadjuvant therapy was given to the selected pancreatic ductal adenocarcinoma patients before their surgery. Method: immunoSEQ multiplex PCR; TCRdb's copy keeps in-frame clones and lacks some. Of about 98,000 clones listed, about 95% are singletons. Sequencing was done on a sample of PBMCs. These TCRs come from a human donor with pancreatic ductal adenocarcinoma.

DNA of the CDR3: TGTGCCAGTGGGACAGGGGGAGAGCAGTACTTC. Amino acid sequence: CASGTGGEQYF. The chain recombines TRBV28 with TRBJ2-7, with 11 nucleotides matching TRBD1. From germline, CDR1 is MDHEN and CDR2 SYDVKM. J was trimmed by 7 bases and V by 9 bases; bases with no gene match: 2. This CDR3 comprises 11 residues.

The chain links TRBV5-1 to TRBJ2-7; TRBD2 matches 10 bases. The V gene end was trimmed by 9 bases and the J gene end by 3 bases; junction bases not matched to a gene: 9. The CDR3 length is 14 residues. CDR1 is SGHRS and CDR2 is YFSETQ in the germline V gene. The CDR3 protein is CATCPGLADYEQYF. DNA for the CDR3: TGCGCCACTTGCCCTGGACTAGCGGACTACGAGCAGTACTTC.

The rearrangement uses TRBV18 and TRBJ2-5; 13 nucleotides line up with TRBD2. The CDR3 spans 15 residues. CDR1 KGHSH and CDR2 LQKENI come from the germline V gene. V dropped 6 bases and J dropped 2; count of bases not matched to a gene: 3. CDR3 amino acids: CASSLGLAGQETQYF. For the CDR3, the DNA is TGTGCCAGCTCGCTGGGACTAGCGGGGCAAGAGACCCAGTACTTC. Complete variable domain (other parts from reference TRBV18 and TRBJ2-5): NAGVMQNPRHLVRRRGQEARLRCSPMKGHSHVYWYRQLPEEGLKFMVYLQKENIIDESGMPKERFSAEFPKEGPSILRIQQVVRGDSAAYFCASSLGLAGQETQYFGPGTRLLVL.

The chain recombines TRBV4-1 with TRBJ2-1; a weak D match, TRBD2 (5 bases). The CDR3 has 13 amino acids. Germline V CDR1 and CDR2: MGHRA, YSYEKL. The V end lost 4 bases, the J end lost 9 bases, and 13 bases lay between the germline ends. CDR3 nucleotide sequence: TGCGCCAGCAGCCCCCTGAGTGGGAGTGAGCAGTTCTTC. The encoded protein is CASSPLSGSEQFF.

The gene calls are TRBV7-9 and TRBJ2-7, with 7 bases matching TRBD1. Germline trimming cut 5 bases from V and 3 bases from J; bases unmatched to any gene: 16. The CDR3 extends over 17 amino acids. Germline-derived CDR1 and CDR2 are SEHNR and FQNEAQ (reference sequence). The CDR3 nucleotides read TGTGCCAGCAGCACACACCGTCCACAGGGGAGTCACTACGAGCAGTACTTC. Translating it yields CASSTHRPQGSHYEQYF.

The gene calls are TRBV25-1 and TRBJ2-1; 7 bases align to TRBD2. The CDR3 has 14 residues. Trimming at V came to 8 bases and at J to 5 bases, leaving 9 bases not matched to a gene. Germline V lookup: CDR1 MGHDK, CDR2 SYGVNS. CDR3 sequence (DNA): TGTGCCAGCCATTTACTAGCGTTCCACAATGAGCAGTTCTTC. It encodes CASHLLAFHNEQFF.

The table lists this clone with a count of one. The V call is TRBV2, the J call TRBJ1-5, with TRBD1 matching over 7 bases. The CDR3 loop spans 16 amino acids. Germline-derived CDR1 and CDR2 are SNHLY and FYNNEI. After removal of 7 bases from V and 1 base from J, the junction contained 10 bases not matched to a gene. The CDR3: CASTTVQGLSNQPQHF. CDR3 DNA: TGTGCCAGCACCACTGTACAGGGGCTGAGCAATCAGCCCCAGCATTTT.

V usage is TRBV12-5 and J usage is TRBJ2-3; TRBD1 is a possible D gene (5 bases). CDR1 and CDR2 from the germline V gene are LGHNT and FRNRAP. The CDR3 is 12 residues long. Trimming pared 6 bases from V and 3 bases from J, leaving 7 bases between. DNA of the CDR3: TGTGCTAGTGGCCCAGGGACAGATACGCAGTATTTT. It yields the protein CASGPGTDTQYF.

This clone has ten or more counts. The rearrangement uses TRBV6-6 and TRBJ2-2; D is possibly TRBD2 (6 bases). Germline CDR1 MNHNY, CDR2 SVGAGI (reference sequence). This CDR3 region has 14 residues. Trimming pared 8 bases from V and 6 bases from J, leaving 16 bases between. CDR3 sequence reads: CASGPSEAAGELFF. In DNA, the CDR3 is TGTGCCAGCGGCCCTAGCGAAGCAGCCGGGGAGCTGTTTTTT.

The chain uses TRBV30 and TRBJ1-3, with 7 bases identical to TRBD1. V was pared by 5 bases and J by 2 bases, with 3 bases of the junction left unmatched. From germline, CDR1 is GTSNPN and CDR2 SVGIG (reference sequence). The length of the CDR3 is 13 residues. CDR3 sequence: CAWDRDAGNTIYF. CDR3 in DNA: TGTGCCTGGGACAGGGACGCTGGAAACACCATATATTTT.

This clone was counted a few times. The chain recombines TRBV2 with TRBJ2-2, with D possibly TRBD1 on 6 matching bases. Germline assignment: CDR1 SNHLY and CDR2 FYNNEI. The ends were cut back, 5 bases at V and 5 bases at J, with 9 bases in the middle. This CDR3 is 13 amino acids long. CDR3 residues: CASSLQGTGELFF. The CDR3 DNA follows: TGTGCCAGCAGTCTCCAGGGGACCGGGGAGCTGTTTTTT.

The chain has TRBV2 and TRBJ1-4, with 7 bases lining up with TRBD1. The germline gives CDR1 SNHLY, CDR2 FYNNEI. Trimming cost V 5 bases and J 4 bases; bases outside gene matches: 4. CDR3 length equals 14 residues. The CDR3 protein is CASSKGQNNEKLFF. The DNA for the CDR3 is TGTGCCAGCAGTAAGGGACAGAATAATGAAAAACTGTTTTTT.

The CDR3 nucleotides read TGTGCCACCAGCAGATTCGGGTCAAGTAGTTTAATCGAGCAGTACTTC. This sequence encodes CATSRFGSSSLIEQYF. The chain joins TRBV15 to TRBJ2-7; D unclear. V lost 2 bases, J lost 6 bases, and 20 bases lay in between. The CDR3 sequence is 16 residues long. Germline CDR1 LNHNV, CDR2 YYDKDF (reference sequence).

The rearrangement links TRBV15 to TRBJ2-7; 7 bases are a match to TRBD1. Germline loops: CDR1 LNHNV, CDR2 YYDKDF (reference sequence). The CDR3 is 15 amino acids. Germline trimming cut 0 bases from V and 5 bases from J; bases unmatched to any gene: 7. CDR3: CATSRDLGGPHEQYF. DNA of the CDR3: TGTGCCACCAGCAGAGATCTAGGGGGCCCCCACGAGCAGTACTTC.

The J gene is TRBJ2-7, the V gene TRBV19; 9 bases are a match to TRBD1. From germline, CDR1 is LNHDA and CDR2 SQIVND (reference sequence). V trimming: 4 bases; J trimming: 3 bases; junction bases outside the gene matches: 4. This CDR3 region has 14 residues. The CDR3, as DNA: TGTGCCAGTAGTAACGACAGGGGGGTCTACGAGCAGTACTTC. The encoded protein is CASSNDRGVYEQYF.

As concerns this clone: Other DNA sequences in the sample encode the same CDR3. The rearrangement joins TRBV4-3 to TRBJ1-4, with 9 nucleotides matching TRBD1. The CDR3 spans 14 residues. V shed 3 bases and J 7 bases; nucleotides not matched to a gene: 3. Germline V CDR1 and CDR2: LGHNA, YSLEER. Here the CDR3 reads CASSQGQGSEKLFF. In nucleotides, the CDR3 is TGCGCCAGCAGCCAGGGACAGGGAAGTGAAAAACTGTTTTTT.

The sample holds a few counts of this clone. The chain employs TRBV4-1 and TRBJ2-1, with D possibly being TRBD2 (6 bases). V gave up 0 bases and J gave up 9 bases, with 15 bases separating them. Germline CDR1 and CDR2: MGHRA and YSYEKL. The CDR3 contains 15 residues. The CDR3 nucleotides are TGCGCCAGCAGCCAAGATCGGTTAGGGACTTTTGAGCAGTTCTTC. It is translated as CASSQDRLGTFEQFF.

This chain uses TRBV30 with TRBJ1-5; no clear D gene. The CDR3 sequence is 14 residues long. In germline, CDR1 is GTSNPN, CDR2 SVGIG (reference sequence). V dropped 2 bases and J dropped 4 bases, with 12 bases sitting between them. DNA of the CDR3: TGTGCCTGGAGTCCAGCTGCCGGGAATCAGCCCCAGCATTTT. Residues: CAWSPAAGNQPQHF.

This clone was found a few times. The V call is TRBV28, the J call TRBJ1-1; TRBD1 matches 7 bases. Germline trimming cut 5 bases from V and 1 base from J; bases unmatched to any gene: 7. The CDR3 is made up of 15 amino acids. Germline V gives CDR1 MDHEN, CDR2 SYDVKM. The CDR3 reads CASSPGGTANTEAFF. As DNA, the CDR3 is TGTGCCAGCAGTCCAGGCGGGACAGCGAACACTGAAGCTTTCTTT.